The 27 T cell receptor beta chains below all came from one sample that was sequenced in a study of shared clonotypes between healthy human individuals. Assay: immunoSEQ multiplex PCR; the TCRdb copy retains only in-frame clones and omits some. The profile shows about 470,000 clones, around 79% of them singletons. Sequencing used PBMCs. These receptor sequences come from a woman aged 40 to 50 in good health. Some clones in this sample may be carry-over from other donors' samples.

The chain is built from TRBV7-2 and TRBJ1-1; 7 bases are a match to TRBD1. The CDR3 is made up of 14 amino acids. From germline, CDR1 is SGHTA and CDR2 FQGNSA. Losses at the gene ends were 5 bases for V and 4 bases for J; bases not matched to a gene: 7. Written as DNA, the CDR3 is TGTGCCAGCAGCCAATCGGACAGGCTCACTGAAGCTTTCTTT. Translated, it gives CASSQSDRLTEAFF.

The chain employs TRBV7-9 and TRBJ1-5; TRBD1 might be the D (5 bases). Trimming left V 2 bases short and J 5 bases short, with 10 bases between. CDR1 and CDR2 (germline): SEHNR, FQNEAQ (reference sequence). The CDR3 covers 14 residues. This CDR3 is CASSLWDGDQPQHF. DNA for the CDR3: TGTGCCAGCAGCTTATGGGACGGTGATCAGCCCCAGCATTTT.

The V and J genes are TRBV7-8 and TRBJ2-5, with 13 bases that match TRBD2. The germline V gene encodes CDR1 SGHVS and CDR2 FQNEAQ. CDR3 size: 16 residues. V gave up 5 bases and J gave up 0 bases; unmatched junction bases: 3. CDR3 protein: CASSKTSGRHQETQYF. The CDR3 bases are TGTGCCAGCAGCAAGACTAGCGGGAGGCACCAAGAGACCCAGTACTTC.

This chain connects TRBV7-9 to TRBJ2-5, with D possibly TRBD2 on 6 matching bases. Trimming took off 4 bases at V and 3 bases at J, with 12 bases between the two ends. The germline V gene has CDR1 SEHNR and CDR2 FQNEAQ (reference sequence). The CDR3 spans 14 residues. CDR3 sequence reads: CASSSRGGEETQYF. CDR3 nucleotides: TGTGCCAGCAGCTCTAGAGGAGGGGAAGAGACCCAGTACTTC. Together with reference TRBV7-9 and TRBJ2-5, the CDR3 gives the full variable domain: DTGVSQNPRHKITKRGQNVTFRCDPISEHNRLYWYRQTLGQGPEFLTYFQNEAQLEKSRLLSDRFSAERPKGSFSTLEIQRTEQGDSAMYLCASSSRGGEETQYFGPGTRLLVL.

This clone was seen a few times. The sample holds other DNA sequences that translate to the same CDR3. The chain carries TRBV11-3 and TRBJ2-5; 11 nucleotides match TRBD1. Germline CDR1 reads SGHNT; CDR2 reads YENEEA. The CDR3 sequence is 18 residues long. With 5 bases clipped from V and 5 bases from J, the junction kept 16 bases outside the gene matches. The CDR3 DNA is TGTGCCAGCAGCCTTGGACAGGGGGCCGGTGCGGGGGATGAGACCCAGTACTTC. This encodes CASSLGQGAGAGDETQYF.

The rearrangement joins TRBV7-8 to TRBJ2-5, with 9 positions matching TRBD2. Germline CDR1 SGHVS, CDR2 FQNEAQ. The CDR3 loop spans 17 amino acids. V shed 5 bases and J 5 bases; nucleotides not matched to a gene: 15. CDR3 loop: CASSTLAGGIVGETQYF. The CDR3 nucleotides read TGTGCCAGCAGCACCCTCGCGGGGGGGATAGTTGGGGAGACCCAGTACTTC.

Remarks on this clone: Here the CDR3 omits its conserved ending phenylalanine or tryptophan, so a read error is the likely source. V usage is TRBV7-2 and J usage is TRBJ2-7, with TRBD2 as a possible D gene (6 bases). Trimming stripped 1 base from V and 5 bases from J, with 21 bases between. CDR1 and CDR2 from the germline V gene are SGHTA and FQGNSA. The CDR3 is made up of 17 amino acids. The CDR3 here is CASSLVGLASPEDEQYL. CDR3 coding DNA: TGTGCCAGCAGCTTAGTCGGGCTAGCGTCCCCCGAGGACGAGCAGTACCTC.

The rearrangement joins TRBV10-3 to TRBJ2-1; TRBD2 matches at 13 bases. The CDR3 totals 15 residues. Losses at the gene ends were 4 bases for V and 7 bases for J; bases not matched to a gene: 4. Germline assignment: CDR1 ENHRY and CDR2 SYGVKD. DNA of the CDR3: TGTGCCATCAGTGGACTAGCGGGAGGTACGAATGAGCAGTTCTTC. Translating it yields CAISGLAGGTNEQFF.

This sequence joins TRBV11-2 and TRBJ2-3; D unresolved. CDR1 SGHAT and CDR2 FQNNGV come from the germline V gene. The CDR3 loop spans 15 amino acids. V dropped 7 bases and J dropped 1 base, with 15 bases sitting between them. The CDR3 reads CASTEAFLRTDTQYF. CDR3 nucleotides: TGTGCCAGCACCGAAGCCTTCCTCCGCACAGATACGCAGTATTTT.

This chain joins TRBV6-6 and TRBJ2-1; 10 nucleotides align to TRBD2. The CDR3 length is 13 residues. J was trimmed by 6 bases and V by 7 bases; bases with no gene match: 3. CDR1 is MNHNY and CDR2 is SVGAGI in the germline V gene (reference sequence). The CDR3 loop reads CASMLAGVNEQFF. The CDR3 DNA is TGTGCCAGCATGCTAGCGGGAGTCAATGAGCAGTTCTTC.

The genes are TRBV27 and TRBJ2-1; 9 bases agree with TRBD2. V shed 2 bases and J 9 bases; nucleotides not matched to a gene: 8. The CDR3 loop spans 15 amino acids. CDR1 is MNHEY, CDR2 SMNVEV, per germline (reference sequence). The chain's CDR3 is CASSLGSSGRGEQFF. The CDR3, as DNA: TGTGCCAGCAGTTTAGGTAGTAGCGGGAGAGGTGAGCAGTTCTTC.

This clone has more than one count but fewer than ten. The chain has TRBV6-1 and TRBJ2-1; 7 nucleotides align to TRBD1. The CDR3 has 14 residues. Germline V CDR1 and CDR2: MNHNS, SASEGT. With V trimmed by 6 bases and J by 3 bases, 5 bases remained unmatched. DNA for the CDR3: TGTGCCAGCAGCCATGGGACAGACTACAATGAGCAGTTCTTC. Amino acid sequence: CASSHGTDYNEQFF.

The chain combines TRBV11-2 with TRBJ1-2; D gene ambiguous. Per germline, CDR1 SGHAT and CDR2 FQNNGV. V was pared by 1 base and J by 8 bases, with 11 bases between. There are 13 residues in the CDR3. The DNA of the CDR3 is TGTGCCAGCAGCTTAGTTGGGGTCCGAGGCTACACCTTC. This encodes CASSLVGVRGYTF.

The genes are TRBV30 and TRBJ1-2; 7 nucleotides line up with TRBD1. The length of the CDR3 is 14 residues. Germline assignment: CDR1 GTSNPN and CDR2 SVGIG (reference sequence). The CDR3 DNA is TGTGCTCTCCAGGTCGACAGGGTTGTCTATGGCTACACCTTC. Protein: CALQVDRVVYGYTF.

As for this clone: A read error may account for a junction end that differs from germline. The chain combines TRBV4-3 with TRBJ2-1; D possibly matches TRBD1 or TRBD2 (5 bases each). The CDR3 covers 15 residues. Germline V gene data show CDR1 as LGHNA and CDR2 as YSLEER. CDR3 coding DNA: TGCGCCGGCAGCCAAGGGCCCACTCCAGGGACTGAGCAGTTCTTC. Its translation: CAGSQGPTPGTEQFF.

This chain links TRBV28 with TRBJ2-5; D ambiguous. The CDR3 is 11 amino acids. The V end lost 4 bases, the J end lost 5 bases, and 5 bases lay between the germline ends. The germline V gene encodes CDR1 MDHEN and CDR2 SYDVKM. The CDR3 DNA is TGTGCCAGCAGTTATGTCGAGACCCAGTACTTC. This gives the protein CASSYVETQYF.

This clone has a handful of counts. CDR3 DNA sequence: TGCGCCAGCAGCCGCGGACAGGGAGGCCAAGAAAAACTGTTTTTT. Protein product: CASSRGQGGQEKLFF. The chain links TRBV5-1 to TRBJ1-4, with TRBD1 matching 8 bases. J was trimmed by 8 bases and V by 4 bases; bases with no gene match: 10. The germline gives CDR1 SGHRS, CDR2 YFSETQ. The CDR3 extends over 15 amino acids.

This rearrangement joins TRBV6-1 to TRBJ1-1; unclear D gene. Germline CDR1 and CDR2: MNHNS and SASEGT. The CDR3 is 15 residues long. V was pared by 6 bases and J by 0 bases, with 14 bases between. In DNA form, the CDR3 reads TGTGCCAGCAGCCCCTTCCGGACCATGAACACTGAAGCTTTCTTT. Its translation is CASSPFRTMNTEAFF.

For the CDR3, the DNA is TGTGCCAGCAGCTTAGTAGGTTGGGTGGTCAGGACTAGCGTTTTAGATGAGCAGTTCTTC. This encodes CASSLVGWVVRTSVLDEQFF. The V call is TRBV7-8, the J call TRBJ2-1; the match to TRBD2 covers 9 bases. CDR3 length: 20 amino acids. The junction had 21 bases not matched to a gene; V was cut back by 1 base and J by 8 bases. Germline V CDR1 and CDR2: SGHVS, FQNEAQ.

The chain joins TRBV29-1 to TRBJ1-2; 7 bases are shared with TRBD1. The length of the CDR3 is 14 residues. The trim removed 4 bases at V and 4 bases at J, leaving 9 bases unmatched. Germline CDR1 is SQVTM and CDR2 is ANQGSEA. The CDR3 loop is CSVAGQASSYGYTF. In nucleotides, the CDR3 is TGCAGCGTTGCTGGACAGGCCTCATCCTATGGCTACACCTTC.

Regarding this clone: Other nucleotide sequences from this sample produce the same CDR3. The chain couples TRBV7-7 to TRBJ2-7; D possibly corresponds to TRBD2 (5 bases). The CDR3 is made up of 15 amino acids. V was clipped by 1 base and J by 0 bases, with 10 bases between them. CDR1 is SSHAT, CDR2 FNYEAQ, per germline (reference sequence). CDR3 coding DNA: TGTGCCAGCAGCTTAGGGACTGGGAGCTCCTACGAGCAGTACTTC. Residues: CASSLGTGSSYEQYF.

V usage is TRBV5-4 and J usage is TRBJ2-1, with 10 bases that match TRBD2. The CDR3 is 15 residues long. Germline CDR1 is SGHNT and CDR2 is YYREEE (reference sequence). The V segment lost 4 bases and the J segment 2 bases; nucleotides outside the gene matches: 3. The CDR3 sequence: CASSIGLAAYNEQFF. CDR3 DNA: TGTGCCAGCAGCATAGGACTAGCGGCCTACAATGAGCAGTTCTTC.

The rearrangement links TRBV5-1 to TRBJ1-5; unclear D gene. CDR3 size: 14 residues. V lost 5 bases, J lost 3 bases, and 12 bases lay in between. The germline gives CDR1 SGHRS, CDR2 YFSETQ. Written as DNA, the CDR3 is TGCGCCAGCAGAATCGACCTCTCCAATCAGCCCCAGCATTTT. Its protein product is CASRIDLSNQPQHF.

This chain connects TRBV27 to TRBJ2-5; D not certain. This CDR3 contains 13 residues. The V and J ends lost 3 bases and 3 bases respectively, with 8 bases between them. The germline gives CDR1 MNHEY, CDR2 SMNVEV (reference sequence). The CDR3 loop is CASSFRREETQYF. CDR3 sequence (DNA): TGTGCCAGCAGTTTCCGAAGGGAAGAGACCCAGTACTTC.

The DNA for the CDR3 is TGTGCCAGCAGCCAAGAAGCCCAAGGCGGAGAGCAGTACTTC. Its translation: CASSQEAQGGEQYF. V and J are TRBV4-2 and TRBJ2-7; D gene unclear. The CDR3 is made up of 14 amino acids. V dropped 0 bases and J dropped 7 bases, with 13 bases sitting between them. Per the germline V gene, CDR1 is LGHNA and CDR2 is YNFKEQ.

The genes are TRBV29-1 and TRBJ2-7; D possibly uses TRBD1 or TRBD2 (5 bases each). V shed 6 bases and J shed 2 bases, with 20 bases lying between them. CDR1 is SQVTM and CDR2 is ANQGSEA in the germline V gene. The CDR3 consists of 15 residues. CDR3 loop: CSVLTRRDGAYEQYF. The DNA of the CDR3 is TGCAGCGTACTTACCCGTCGGGACGGAGCCTACGAGCAGTACTTC.

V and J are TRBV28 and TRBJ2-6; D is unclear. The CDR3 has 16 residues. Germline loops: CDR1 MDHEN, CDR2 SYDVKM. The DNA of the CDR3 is TGTGTTCCCCCGGTAGATAGGAACTCTGGGGCCAACGTCCTGACTTTC. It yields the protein CVPPVDRNSGANVLTF.